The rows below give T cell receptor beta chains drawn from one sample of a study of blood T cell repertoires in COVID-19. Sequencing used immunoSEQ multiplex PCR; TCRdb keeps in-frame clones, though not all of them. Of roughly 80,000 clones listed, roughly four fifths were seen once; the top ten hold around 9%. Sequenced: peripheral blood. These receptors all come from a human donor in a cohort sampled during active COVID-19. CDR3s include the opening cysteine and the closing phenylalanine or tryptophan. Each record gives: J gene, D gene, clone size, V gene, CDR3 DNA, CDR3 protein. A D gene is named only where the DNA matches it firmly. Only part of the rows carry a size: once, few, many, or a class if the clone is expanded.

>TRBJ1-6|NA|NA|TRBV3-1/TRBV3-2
TGTGCCAGCACCCTCCTACGGGGGGCGAGGCCCCTCCACTTT
CASTLLRGARPLHF
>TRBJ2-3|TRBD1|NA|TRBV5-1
TGCGCCAGCAGCCGGACAGGGGGCAACACAGATACGCAGTATTTT
CASSRTGGNTDTQYF
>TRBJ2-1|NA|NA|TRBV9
TGTGCCAGCAGCGTATCCCTAGCGAACTCCTACAATGAGCAGTTCTTC
CASSVSLANSYNEQFF
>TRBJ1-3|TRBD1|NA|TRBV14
TGTGCCAGCAGCCAAACCGGGACAGGCGGAAACACCATATATTTT
CASSQTGTGGNTIYF
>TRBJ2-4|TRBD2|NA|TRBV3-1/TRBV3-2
TGTGCCAGCAGCCAAGGGTCTAGCGGCCTTGGGGGTGGCAAAAACATTCAGTACTTC
CASSQGSSGLGGGKNIQYF
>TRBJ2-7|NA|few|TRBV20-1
TGCAGTGCCCCGACTGGCTACGAGCAGTACTTC
CSAPTGYEQYF
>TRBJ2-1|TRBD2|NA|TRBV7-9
TGTGCCAGCAGCTTAGGGACTAGCGGGAACGATGAGCAGTTCTTC
CASSLGTSGNDEQFF
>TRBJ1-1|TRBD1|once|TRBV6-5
TGTGCCAGCAGCCTTGGACAGGGAAACACTGAAGCTTTCTTT
CASSLGQGNTEAFF
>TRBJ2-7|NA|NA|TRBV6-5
TGTGCCAGCAGCGACAGGCCGACCCCCTACGAGCAGTACTTC
CASSDRPTPYEQYF
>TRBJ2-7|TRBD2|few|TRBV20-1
TGCAGTGCTAGTCGTAGCGGGCCCCACGAGCAGTACTTC
CSASRSGPHEQYF
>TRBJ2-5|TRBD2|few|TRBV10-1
TGCGCCAGCACCCCCCGGGGTCGAGCGGGGGACCAAGAGACCCAGTACTTC
CASTPRGRAGDQETQYF
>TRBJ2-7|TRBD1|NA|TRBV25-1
TGTGCCAGCAGTGAAAGGACAGGAGCATCCCGGGCCTACGAGCAGTACTTC
CASSERTGASRAYEQYF
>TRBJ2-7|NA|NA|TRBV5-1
TGCGCCAGCAGCAGCACCATCTACGAGCAGTACTTC
CASSSTIYEQYF
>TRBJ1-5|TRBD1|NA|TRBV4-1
TGCGCCAGCAGCCAATTCGGACAGGGGGCTAGACAGCCCCAGCATTTT
CASSQFGQGARQPQHF
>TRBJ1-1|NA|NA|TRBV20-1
TGCAGTGCCCGACGGGACACTGAAGCTTTCTTT
CSARRDTEAFF
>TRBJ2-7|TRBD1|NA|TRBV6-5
TGTGCCAGCCTCCTTTTCGGGACAGGGGCCTCCGAGCAGTACTTC
CASLLFGTGASEQYF
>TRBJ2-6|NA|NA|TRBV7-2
TGTGCCAGCAGCTTGAGAGGGGCCAACGTCCTGACTTTC
CASSLRGANVLTF
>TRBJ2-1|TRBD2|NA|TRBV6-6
TGTGCCAGCACCCCGGGGGGGAATGAGCAGTTCTTC
CASTPGGNEQFF
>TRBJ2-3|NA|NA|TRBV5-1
TGCGCCAGCAGCTTGGGGGGAGCCGGGTCAGATACGCAGTATTTT
CASSLGGAGSDTQYF
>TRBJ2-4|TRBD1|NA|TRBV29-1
TGCAGCGTTGAAACGGGACAGACCATAGCCAAAAACATTCAGTACTTC
CSVETGQTIAKNIQYF
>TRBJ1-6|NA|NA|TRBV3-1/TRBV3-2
TGTGCCAGCAGCCTCCAGGGGAAGGATTCACCCCTCCACTTT
CASSLQGKDSPLHF
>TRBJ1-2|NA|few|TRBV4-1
TGCGCCAGCAGCCTTTCCACAGCGTCCCGGGAGGGGGGCTACACCTTC
CASSLSTASREGGYTF